The 3 T cell receptor beta chains presented below share a single source sample, sequenced in a study of OX40 agonist ivuxolimab in advanced cancers. Produced via immunoSEQ multiplex PCR; TCRdb's table is partial and in-frame only. The data show 70,000 or so clones, with 60% to 85% seen just once and under 3% held by the top ten. The sequences come from CD4+ or CD8+ T cells sorted from blood, collected in a trial of the OX40 agonist ivuxolimab. These receptors were taken from an adult with an advanced solid tumor such as melanoma, head and neck, liver or kidney cancer.

The CDR3 nucleotides read TGCGCCAGCAGCATCCAGACTAGCTCGAATGAGCAGTTCTTC. It is translated as CASSIQTSSNEQFF. The chain uses TRBV5-1 and TRBJ2-1; 7 positions match TRBD2. From germline, CDR1 is SGHRS and CDR2 YFSETQ. The V and J ends lost 4 bases and 7 bases, in that order; junction bases with no gene match: 8. CDR3 length equals 14 residues.

J is TRBJ2-7 and V is TRBV2; 7 nucleotides line up with TRBD1. Per germline, CDR1 SNHLY and CDR2 FYNNEI. The CDR3 runs to 12 residues. Trimming cost V 8 bases and J 0 bases; bases outside gene matches: 1. CDR3 sequence (DNA): TGTGCCAGCGGGACAGTCTCCTACGAGCAGTACTTC. Translated, it gives CASGTVSYEQYF.

This clone was observed a handful of times. The chain links TRBV7-9 to TRBJ2-7; D not certain. The length of the CDR3 is 13 residues. The germline gives CDR1 SEHNR, CDR2 FQNEAQ (reference sequence). Trimming stripped 5 bases from V and 5 bases from J, with 13 bases between. In nucleotides, the CDR3 is TGTGCCAGCAGCCCTAATAAGGGCCACGAGCAGTACTTC. It translates to CASSPNKGHEQYF.